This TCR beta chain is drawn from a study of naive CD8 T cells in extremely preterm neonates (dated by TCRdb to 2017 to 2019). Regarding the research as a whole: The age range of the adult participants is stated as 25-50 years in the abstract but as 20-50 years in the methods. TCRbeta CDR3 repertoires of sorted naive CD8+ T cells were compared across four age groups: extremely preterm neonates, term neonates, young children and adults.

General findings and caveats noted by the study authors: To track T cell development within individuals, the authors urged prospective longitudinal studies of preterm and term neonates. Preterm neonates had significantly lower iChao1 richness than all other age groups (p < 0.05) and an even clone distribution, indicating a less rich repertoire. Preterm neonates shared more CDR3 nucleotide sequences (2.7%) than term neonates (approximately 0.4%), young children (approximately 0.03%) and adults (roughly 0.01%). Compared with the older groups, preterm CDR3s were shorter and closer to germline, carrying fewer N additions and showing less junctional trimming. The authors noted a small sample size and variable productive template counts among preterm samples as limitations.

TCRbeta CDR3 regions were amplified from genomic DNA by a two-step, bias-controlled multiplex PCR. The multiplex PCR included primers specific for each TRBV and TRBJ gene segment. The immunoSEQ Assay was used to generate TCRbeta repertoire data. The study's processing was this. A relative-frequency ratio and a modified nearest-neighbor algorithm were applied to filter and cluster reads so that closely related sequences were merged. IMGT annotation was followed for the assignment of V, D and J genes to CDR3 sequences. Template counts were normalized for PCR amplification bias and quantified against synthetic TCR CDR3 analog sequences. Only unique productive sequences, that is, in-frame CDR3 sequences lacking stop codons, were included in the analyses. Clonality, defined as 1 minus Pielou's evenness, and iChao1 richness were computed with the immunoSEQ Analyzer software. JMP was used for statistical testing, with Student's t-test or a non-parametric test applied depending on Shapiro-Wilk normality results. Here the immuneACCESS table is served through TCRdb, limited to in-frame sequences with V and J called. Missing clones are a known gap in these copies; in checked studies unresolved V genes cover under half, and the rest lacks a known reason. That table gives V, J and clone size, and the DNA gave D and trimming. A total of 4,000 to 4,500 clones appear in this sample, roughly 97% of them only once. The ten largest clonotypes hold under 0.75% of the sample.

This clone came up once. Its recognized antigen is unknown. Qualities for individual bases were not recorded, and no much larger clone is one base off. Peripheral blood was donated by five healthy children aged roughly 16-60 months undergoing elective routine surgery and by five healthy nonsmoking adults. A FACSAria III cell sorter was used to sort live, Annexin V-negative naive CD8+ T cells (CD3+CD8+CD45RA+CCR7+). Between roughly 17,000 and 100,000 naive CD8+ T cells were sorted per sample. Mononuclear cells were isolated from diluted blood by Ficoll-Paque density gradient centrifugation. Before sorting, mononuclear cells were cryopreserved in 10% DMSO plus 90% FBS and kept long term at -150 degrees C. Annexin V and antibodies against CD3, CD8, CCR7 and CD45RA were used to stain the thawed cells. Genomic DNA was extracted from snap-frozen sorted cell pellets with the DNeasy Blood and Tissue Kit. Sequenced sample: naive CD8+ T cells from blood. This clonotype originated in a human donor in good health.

The CDR3 corresponds to CASLPGMGYGYTF. The nucleotide sequence is TGTGCCAGCCTACCGGGAATGGGTTATGGCTACACCTTC. The rearrangement combines TRBV7-2 with TRBJ1-2; the D gene is not confidently resolved. Reading the germline V gene gives CDR1 SGHTA and CDR2 FQGNSA. The CDR3 runs 13 amino acids, cysteine and phenylalanine included. Here the CDR3 DNA is all that survives: 39 bases in frame from base 1. V lost 8 bases and J lost 5 bases; the stretch between them is 15 bases long.